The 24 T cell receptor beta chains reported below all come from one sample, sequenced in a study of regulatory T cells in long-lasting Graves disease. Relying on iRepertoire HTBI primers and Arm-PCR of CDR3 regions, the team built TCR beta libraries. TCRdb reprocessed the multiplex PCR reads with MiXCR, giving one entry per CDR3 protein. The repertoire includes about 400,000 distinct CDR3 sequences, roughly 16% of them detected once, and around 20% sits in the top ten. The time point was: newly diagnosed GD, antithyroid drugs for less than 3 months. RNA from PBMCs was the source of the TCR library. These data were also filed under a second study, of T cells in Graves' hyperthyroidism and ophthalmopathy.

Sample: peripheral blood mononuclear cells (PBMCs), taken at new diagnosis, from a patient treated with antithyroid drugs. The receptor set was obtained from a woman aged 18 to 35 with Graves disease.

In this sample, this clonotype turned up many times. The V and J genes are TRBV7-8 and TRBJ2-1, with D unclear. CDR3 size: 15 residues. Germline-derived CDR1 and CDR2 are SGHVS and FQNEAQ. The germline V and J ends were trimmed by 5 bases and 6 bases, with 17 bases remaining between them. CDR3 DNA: TGTGCCAGCAGCCTAAATATGGGTACGGGCAATGAGCAGTTCTTC. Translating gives CASSLNMGTGNEQFF.

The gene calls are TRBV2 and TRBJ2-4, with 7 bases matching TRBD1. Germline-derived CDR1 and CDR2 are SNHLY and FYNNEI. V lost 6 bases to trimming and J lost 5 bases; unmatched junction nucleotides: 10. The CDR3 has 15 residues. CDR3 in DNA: TGTGCCAGCAGGAACTGGGGGCAGGGGGAAAACATTCAGTACTTC. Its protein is CASRNWGQGENIQYF.

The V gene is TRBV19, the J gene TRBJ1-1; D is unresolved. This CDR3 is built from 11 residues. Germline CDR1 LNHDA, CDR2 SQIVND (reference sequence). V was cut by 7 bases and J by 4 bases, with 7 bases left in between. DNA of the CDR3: TGTGCCAGTATCAGGACCACTGAAGCTTTCTTT. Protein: CASIRTTEAFF. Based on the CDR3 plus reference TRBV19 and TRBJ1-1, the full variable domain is DGGITQSPKYLFRKEGQNVTLSCEQNLNHDAMYWYRQDPGQGLRLIYYSQIVNDFQKGDIAEGYSVSREKKESFPLTVTSAQKNPTAFYLCASIRTTEAFFGQGTRLTVV.

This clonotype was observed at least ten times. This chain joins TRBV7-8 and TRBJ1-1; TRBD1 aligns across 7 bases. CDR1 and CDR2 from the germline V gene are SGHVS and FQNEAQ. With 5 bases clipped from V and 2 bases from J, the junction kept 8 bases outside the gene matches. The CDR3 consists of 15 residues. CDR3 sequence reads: CASSQAGGANTEAFF. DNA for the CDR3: TGTGCCAGCAGCCAGGCAGGGGGAGCAAACACTGAAGCTTTCTTT.

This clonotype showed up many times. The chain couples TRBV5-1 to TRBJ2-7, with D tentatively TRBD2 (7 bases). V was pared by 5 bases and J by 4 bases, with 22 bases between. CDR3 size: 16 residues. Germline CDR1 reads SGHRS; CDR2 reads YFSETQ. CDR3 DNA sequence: TGCGCCAGCAGACCGACGCTACAGGGAGGGACTTACGAGCAGTACTTC. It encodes CASRPTLQGGTYEQYF.

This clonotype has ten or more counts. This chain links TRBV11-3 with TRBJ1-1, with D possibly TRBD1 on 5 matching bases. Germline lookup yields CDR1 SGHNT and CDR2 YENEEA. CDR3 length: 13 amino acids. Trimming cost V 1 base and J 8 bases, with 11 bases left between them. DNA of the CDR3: TGTGCCAGCAGCTTAGGGGGGGACTTAGAAGCTTTCTTT. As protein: CASSLGGDLEAFF.

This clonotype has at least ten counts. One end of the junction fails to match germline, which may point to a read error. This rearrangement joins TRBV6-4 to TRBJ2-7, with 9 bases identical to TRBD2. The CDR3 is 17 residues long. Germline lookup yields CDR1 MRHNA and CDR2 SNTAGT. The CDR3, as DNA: TGTGCCAGCAGTTACTCGTCGGCGTTGACTAGCGGCTACGAGCAGTACTTC. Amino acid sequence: CASSYSSALTSGYEQYF.

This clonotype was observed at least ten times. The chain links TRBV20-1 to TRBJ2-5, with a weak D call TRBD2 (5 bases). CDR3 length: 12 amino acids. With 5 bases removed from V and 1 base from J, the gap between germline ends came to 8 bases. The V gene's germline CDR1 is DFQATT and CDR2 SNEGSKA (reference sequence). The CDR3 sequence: CSAQDSQETQYF. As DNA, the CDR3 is TGCAGTGCTCAGGACTCCCAAGAGACCCAGTACTTC.

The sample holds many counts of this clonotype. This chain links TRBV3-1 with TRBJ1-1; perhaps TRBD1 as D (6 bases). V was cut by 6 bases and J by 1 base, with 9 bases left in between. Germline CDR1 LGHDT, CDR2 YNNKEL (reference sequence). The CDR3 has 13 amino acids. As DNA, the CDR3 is TGTGCCAGCAGTCAGGGGAGGAACACTGAAGCTTTCTTT. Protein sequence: CASSQGRNTEAFF.

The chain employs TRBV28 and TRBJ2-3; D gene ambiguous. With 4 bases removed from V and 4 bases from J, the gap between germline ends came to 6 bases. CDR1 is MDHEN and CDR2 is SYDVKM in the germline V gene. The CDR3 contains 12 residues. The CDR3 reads CASSSWADTQYF. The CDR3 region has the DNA TGTGCCAGCAGTTCATGGGCAGATACGCAGTATTTT.

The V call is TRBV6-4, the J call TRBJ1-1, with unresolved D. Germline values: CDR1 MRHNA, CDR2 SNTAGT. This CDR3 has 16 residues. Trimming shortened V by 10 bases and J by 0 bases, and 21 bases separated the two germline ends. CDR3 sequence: CATKTIREMVNTEAFF. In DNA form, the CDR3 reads TGTGCCACCAAAACCATTCGAGAGATGGTGAACACTGAAGCTTTCTTT.

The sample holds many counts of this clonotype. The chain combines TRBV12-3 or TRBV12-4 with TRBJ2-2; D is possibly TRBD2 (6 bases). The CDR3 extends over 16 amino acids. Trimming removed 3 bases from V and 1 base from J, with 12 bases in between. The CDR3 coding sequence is TGTGCCAGCAGTTTTCGGCTAGCGTGGAACACCGGGGAGCTGTTTTTT. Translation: CASSFRLAWNTGELFF.

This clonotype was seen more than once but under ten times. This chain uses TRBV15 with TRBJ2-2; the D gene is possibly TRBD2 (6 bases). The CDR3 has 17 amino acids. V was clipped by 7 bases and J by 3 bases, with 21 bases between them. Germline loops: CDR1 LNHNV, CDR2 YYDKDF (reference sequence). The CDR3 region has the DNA TGTGCCACCAAGACCACCGGGGGTAGGGATTACACCGGGGAGCTGTTTTTT. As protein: CATKTTGGRDYTGELFF.

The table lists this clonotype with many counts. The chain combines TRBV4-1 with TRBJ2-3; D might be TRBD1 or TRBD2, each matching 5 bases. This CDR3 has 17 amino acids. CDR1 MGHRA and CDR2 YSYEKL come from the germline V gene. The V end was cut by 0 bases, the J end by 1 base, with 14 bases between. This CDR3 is CASSQDPGGAGTDTQYF. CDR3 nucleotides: TGCGCCAGCAGCCAAGATCCTGGGGGAGCTGGCACAGATACGCAGTATTTT.

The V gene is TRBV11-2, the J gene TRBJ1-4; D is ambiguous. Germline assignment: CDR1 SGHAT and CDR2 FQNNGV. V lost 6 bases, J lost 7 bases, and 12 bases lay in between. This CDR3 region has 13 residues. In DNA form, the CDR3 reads TGTGCCAGCAGTCGAAACACCGGTGAAAAACTGTTTTTT. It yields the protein CASSRNTGEKLFF.

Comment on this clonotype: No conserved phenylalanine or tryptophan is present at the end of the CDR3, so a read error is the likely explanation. CDR3 amino acids: CSARDEREGYNEQFV. The CDR3 DNA sequence: TGCAGTGCTAGAGATGAGCGGGAGGGATACAATGAGCAGTTCGTC. V usage is TRBV20-1 and J usage is TRBJ2-1; 10 bases map to TRBD2. CDR1 and CDR2 (germline): DFQATT, SNEGSKA (reference sequence). The length of the CDR3 is 15 residues. V was clipped by 0 bases and J by 4 bases; unmatched bases: 3.

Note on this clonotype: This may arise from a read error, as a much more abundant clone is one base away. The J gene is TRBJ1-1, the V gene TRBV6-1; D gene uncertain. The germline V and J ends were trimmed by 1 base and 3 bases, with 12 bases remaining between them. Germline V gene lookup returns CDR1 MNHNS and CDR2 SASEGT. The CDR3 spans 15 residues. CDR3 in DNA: TGTGCCAGCAGTGAAGGCCGTGAGTGGGACACTGAAGCTTTCTTT. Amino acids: CASSEGREWDTEAFF.

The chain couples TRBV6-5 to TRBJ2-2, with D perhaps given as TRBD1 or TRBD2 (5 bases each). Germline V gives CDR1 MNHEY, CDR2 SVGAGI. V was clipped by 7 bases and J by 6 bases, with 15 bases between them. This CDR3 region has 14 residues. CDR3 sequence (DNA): TGTGCCAGCACCTACTCCCGGGACGCCGGGGAGCTGTTTTTT. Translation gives CASTYSRDAGELFF.

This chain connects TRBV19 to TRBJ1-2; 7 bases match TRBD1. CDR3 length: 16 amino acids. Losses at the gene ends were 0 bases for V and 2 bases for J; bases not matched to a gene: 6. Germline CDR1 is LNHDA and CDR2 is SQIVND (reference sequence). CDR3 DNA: TGTGCCAGTAGTATAGATTTGGGACAGCGAAACTATGGCTACACCTTC. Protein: CASSIDLGQRNYGYTF.

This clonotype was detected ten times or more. The CDR3 coding sequence is TGTGCCAGCAGCCCCGGACAGGACGAGCAGTACTTC. As protein: CASSPGQDEQYF. J is TRBJ2-7 and V is TRBV11-2, with TRBD1 matching 7 bases. Germline CDR1 is SGHAT and CDR2 is FQNNGV. This CDR3 comprises 12 residues. Trimming removed 5 bases from V and 5 bases from J; junction bases left unmatched: 3.

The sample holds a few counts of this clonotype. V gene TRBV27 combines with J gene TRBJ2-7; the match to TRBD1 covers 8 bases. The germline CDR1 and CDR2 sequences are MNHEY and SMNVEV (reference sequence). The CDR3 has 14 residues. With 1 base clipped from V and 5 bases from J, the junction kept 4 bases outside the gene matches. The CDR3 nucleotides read TGTGCCAGCAGTTTATTAGGGACAGGTAACGAGCAGTACTTC. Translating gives CASSLLGTGNEQYF.

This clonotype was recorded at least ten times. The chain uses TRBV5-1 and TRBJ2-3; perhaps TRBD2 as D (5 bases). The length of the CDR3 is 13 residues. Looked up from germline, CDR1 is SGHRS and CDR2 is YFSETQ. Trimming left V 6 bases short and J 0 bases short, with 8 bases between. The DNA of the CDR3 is TGCGCCAGCAAGGGAGTAAGCACAGATACGCAGTATTTT. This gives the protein CASKGVSTDTQYF.

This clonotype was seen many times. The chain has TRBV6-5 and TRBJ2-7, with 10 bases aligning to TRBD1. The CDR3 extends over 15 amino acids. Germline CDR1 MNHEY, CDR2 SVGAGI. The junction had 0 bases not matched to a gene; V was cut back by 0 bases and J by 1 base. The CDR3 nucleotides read TGTGCCAGCAGTTACTCGGGACAGGGGTCCTACGAGCAGTACTTC. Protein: CASSYSGQGSYEQYF.

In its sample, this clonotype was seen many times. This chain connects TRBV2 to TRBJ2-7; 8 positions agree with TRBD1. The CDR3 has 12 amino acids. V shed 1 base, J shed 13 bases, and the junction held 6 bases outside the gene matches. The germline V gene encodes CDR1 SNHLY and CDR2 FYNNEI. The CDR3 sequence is CASSEVGTGEYF. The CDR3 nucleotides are TGTGCCAGCAGTGAAGTTGGGACAGGAGAATACTTC.